This T cell receptor beta chain derives from a study of blood T cell repertoires in COVID-19. Turning to the study itself: Some COVID-19 samples were acute and others convalescent; all came from the United States, Italy and Spain. PBMCs, B-cell-depleted T cells, or T cells provided the cDNA or gDNA that made up the material.

The CDR3 loop spans 17 amino acids. CDR1 is SGHVS, CDR2 FNYEAQ, per germline. V was pared by 5 bases and J by 1 base, with 8 bases of the junction left unmatched. Per the study methods: Amplified reference gene primers provided the basis for estimating nucleated cell counts. Here immunoSEQ multiplex PCR was the method, and the copy in TCRdb shows in-frame clones only, minus some. V and J calls and clone size are given by that table; D and trimming were obtained from the DNA. Among about 200,000 clones listed, less than 90% were seen once. This clone has only one observation. V and J are TRBV7-6 and TRBJ1-5; TRBD1 matches at 10 bases. This clonotype was sampled from a man aged 35 to 55 with acute or convalescent COVID-19. Sequencing was performed on peripheral blood. CDR3 in amino acids: CASSAKPGQGSNQPQHF. CDR3 coding DNA: TGTGCCAGCAGCGCAAAACCGGGACAGGGGAGCAATCAGCCCCAGCATTTT.